There are many counts of the clone carrying this T cell receptor (beta chain). The antigen is undetermined. The data are from a study of spatial heterogeneity in lung cancer. Study-level background: Approximately 24 months after resection was the median timing of the follow-up PBMC samples, which were sequenced when available. Whole-study findings and limits: Tumor TCRs that were ubiquitous and expanded showed up in blood more at resection than follow-up.

Time point of the sample: blood at routine non-recurrence follow-up after resection. Tumor, nontumor lung or frozen PBMC supplied whole RNA that was sequenced unsorted. TCRdb passed the 5' RACE reads through MiXCR, listing each CDR3 protein once. The sample includes around 110,000 distinct CDR3 sequences, 12% of them seen just once. Trimming took 10 bases from V and 8 from J, leaving 20 bases between them. The germline V gene encodes CDR1 ENHRY and CDR2 SYGVKD. This CDR3 region has 13 residues. The clonotype was recovered from a male donor with early-stage non-small cell lung cancer. The chain is built from TRBV10-3 and TRBJ1-2; no reliable D call. Sequenced material: PBMCs, taken at follow-up. The CDR3 nucleotides are TGTGCCACCATCCAACCGGGAAGACACGGCTACACCTTC. Translated: CATIQPGRHGYTF.